The 20 T cell receptor beta chains below come from one sample, sequenced in a study of blood T cell repertoires in COVID-19. The assay was immunoSEQ multiplex PCR, and TCRdb's table has in-frame clones only and misses some. The sample lists about 75,000 clones; 88% were seen once. Sequencing input: peripheral blood. These receptors were collected from a human donor in a cohort sampled during active COVID-19.

V usage is TRBV2 and J usage is TRBJ2-7, with 11 bases aligning to TRBD2. The CDR3 loop spans 14 amino acids. Germline loops: CDR1 SNHLY, CDR2 FYNNEI. Losses at the gene ends were 7 bases for V and 2 bases for J; bases not matched to a gene: 4. CDR3 loop: CASIQLAGAYEQYF. The CDR3 DNA is TGTGCCAGCATACAACTAGCGGGAGCCTACGAGCAGTACTTC.

The rearrangement links TRBV4-1 to TRBJ1-1, with D hard to call. Deletions cut 2 bases from V and 0 bases from J, with 10 bases between. CDR3 length: 15 residues. CDR1 and CDR2 (germline): MGHRA, YSYEKL. The CDR3: CASSQLQNLNTEAFF. The CDR3 region has the DNA TGCGCCAGCAGCCAATTACAGAACTTGAACACTGAAGCTTTCTTT.

This sequence joins TRBV12-5 and TRBJ2-5, with D possibly TRBD2 on 6 matching bases. This CDR3 region has 16 residues. V was cut by 3 bases and J by 2 bases, with 16 bases left in between. In germline, CDR1 is LGHNT, CDR2 FRNRAP. Written as DNA, the CDR3 is TGTGCTAGTGGTTTTGACTTAGCGGACACACAAGAGACCCAGTACTTC. It yields the protein CASGFDLADTQETQYF.

The CDR3 DNA reads TGTGCCAGCAGCCATCGGACTAGCGGGAGAGGCGGAGAGACCCAGTACTTC. It codes for CASSHRTSGRGGETQYF. The chain joins TRBV7-8 to TRBJ2-5; 13 bases agree with TRBD2. Germline loops: CDR1 SGHVS, CDR2 FQNEAQ. V lost 5 bases to trimming and J lost 4 bases; unmatched junction nucleotides: 10. The CDR3 contains 17 residues. Full variable domain (missing parts from reference TRBV7-8 and TRBJ2-5): GAGVSQSPRYKVAKRGQDVALRCDPISGHVSLFWYQQALGQGPEFLTYFQNEAQLDKSGLPSDRFFAERPEGSVSTLKIQRTQQEDSAVYLCASSHRTSGRGGETQYFGPGTRLLVL.

The chain recombines TRBV25-1 with TRBJ2-5, with TRBD2 identical over 7 bases. V trimming: 6 bases; J trimming: 5 bases; junction bases outside the gene matches: 9. CDR3 length equals 14 residues. The germline CDR1 and CDR2 sequences are MGHDK and SYGVNS. The CDR3 reads CASRSLGGWETQYF. The CDR3 DNA reads as TGTGCCAGCAGGTCCCTGGGGGGGTGGGAGACCCAGTACTTC.

CDR3 amino acids: CASSGATGGGAWTF. The CDR3 nucleotides read TGTGCCAGCAGTGGAGCCACAGGGGGCGGCGCTTGGACTTTC. The chain carries TRBV6-1 and TRBJ2-6; 9 positions match TRBD1. V shed 4 bases and J 18 bases; nucleotides not matched to a gene: 13. The germline V gene encodes CDR1 MNHNS and CDR2 SASEGT. The CDR3 spans 14 residues.

The V gene is TRBV3-1 (or the pseudogene TRBV3-2), the J gene TRBJ2-5; TRBD2 might be the D (6 bases). The V gene lost 4 bases and the J gene lost 5 bases, with 17 bases spanning the gap. Germline assignment: CDR1 LGHDT and CDR2 YNNKEL (reference sequence). This CDR3 region has 15 residues. The CDR3 coding sequence is TGTGCCAGCAGCCGTACTCCTAGCGTGGAGGAGACCCAGTACTTC. This translates into CASSRTPSVEETQYF.

The chain couples TRBV3-1 (or the pseudogene TRBV3-2) to TRBJ1-5; D remains unclear. Trimming removed 0 bases at V and 4 bases at J, with 7 bases between. Looked up from germline, CDR1 is LGHDT and CDR2 is YNNKEL (reference sequence). The CDR3 has 14 amino acids. CDR3 coding DNA: TGTGCCAGCAGCCAAGATTTCGGGAATCAGCCCCAGCATTTT. This encodes CASSQDFGNQPQHF.

A few counts support this clone. The chain is built from TRBV5-1 and TRBJ2-1; 7 bases map to TRBD2. V lost 3 bases to trimming and J lost 8 bases; unmatched junction nucleotides: 2. CDR1 and CDR2 (germline): SGHRS, YFSETQ. CDR3 length: 12 residues. CDR3 sequence: CASSWGGDEQFF. The CDR3 nucleotides read TGCGCCAGCAGCTGGGGAGGGGATGAGCAGTTCTTC.

This chain uses TRBV4-1 with TRBJ1-3, with a possible D match to TRBD1 (6 bases). This CDR3 comprises 15 residues. Trimming stripped 0 bases from V and 4 bases from J, with 10 bases between. The V gene's germline CDR1 is MGHRA and CDR2 YSYEKL. CDR3 bases: TGCGCCAGCAGCCAAGATCCAGGGGTGGGAAACACCATATATTTT. Translating gives CASSQDPGVGNTIYF.

The genes are TRBV19 and TRBJ1-5; D may be TRBD1 (5 bases). From germline, CDR1 is LNHDA and CDR2 SQIVND (reference sequence). The CDR3 length is 16 residues. Between the trimmed V and J ends, which lost 6 bases and 3 bases, there was a span of 18 bases. CDR3 loop: CASRLSVGTFNQPQHF. Here the CDR3 DNA reads TGTGCCAGTAGACTCTCCGTCGGGACTTTCAATCAGCCCCAGCATTTT. Using reference TRBV19 and TRBJ1-5 for the parts outside the CDR3, the full variable domain is DGGITQSPKYLFRKEGQNVTLSCEQNLNHDAMYWYRQDPGQGLRLIYYSQIVNDFQKGDIAEGYSVSREKKESFPLTVTSAQKNPTAFYLCASRLSVGTFNQPQHFGDGTRLSIL.

V is TRBV3-1 (or the pseudogene TRBV3-2) and J is TRBJ1-1; 7 positions match TRBD1. J was trimmed by 3 bases and V by 4 bases; bases with no gene match: 5. Germline lookup yields CDR1 LGHDT and CDR2 YNNKEL (reference sequence). The CDR3 loop spans 14 amino acids. The chain's CDR3 is CASSRTGADTEAFF. The CDR3 coding sequence is TGTGCCAGCAGCCGAACAGGGGCCGACACTGAAGCTTTCTTT.

V is TRBV27 and J is TRBJ1-2; perhaps TRBD1 as D (5 bases). The CDR3 loop spans 17 amino acids. The germline gives CDR1 MNHEY, CDR2 SMNVEV (reference sequence). V was cut by 0 bases and J by 3 bases, with 17 bases left in between. The DNA of the CDR3 is TGTGCCAGCAGTTTATCGGTCAGGGCCATGGTTGACTATGGCTACACCTTC. It specifies CASSLSVRAMVDYGYTF.

The chain uses TRBV5-4 and TRBJ2-3; 9 positions agree with TRBD2. The CDR3 extends over 15 amino acids. Germline CDR1 SGHNT, CDR2 YYREEE (reference sequence). Unmatched junction bases numbered 4, after V lost 0 bases and J lost 5 bases. The CDR3 reads CASSLGGRAVDTQYF. The CDR3 nucleotides read TGTGCCAGCAGCTTGGGCGGGAGGGCCGTAGATACGCAGTATTTT. The whole variable domain, filled in from reference TRBV5-4 and TRBJ2-3, reads ETGVTQSPTHLIKTRGQQVTLRCSSQSGHNTVSWYQQALGQGPQFIFQYYREEENGRGNFPPRFSGLQFPNYSSELNVNALELDDSALYLCASSLGGRAVDTQYFGPGTRLTVL.

A remark on this clone: A read error may account for a junction end that differs from germline. The chain couples TRBV18 to TRBJ2-7, with 8 bases fitting TRBD1. The CDR3 has 12 residues. Germline V gene lookup returns CDR1 KGHSH and CDR2 LQKENI. Here the CDR3 reads CASSRGQDSAVF. The CDR3 coding sequence is TGTGCCAGCTCACGGGGACAGGATAGTGCCGTCTTC. Full variable domain (rest looked up from reference TRBV18 and TRBJ2-7): NAGVMQNPRHLVRRRGQEARLRCSPMKGHSHVYWYRQLPEEGLKFMVYLQKENIIDESGMPKERFSAEFPKEGPSILRIQQVVRGDSAAYFCASSRGQDSAVFGPGTRLTVT.

The V call is TRBV28, the J call TRBJ2-7, with TRBD2 identical over 9 bases. This CDR3 contains 15 residues. The trim removed 3 bases at V and 5 bases at J, leaving 8 bases unmatched. Germline-derived CDR1 and CDR2 are MDHEN and SYDVKM. The CDR3 spells CASSLAPSGIDEQYF. The CDR3 DNA reads TGTGCCAGCAGTTTGGCGCCTAGCGGGATCGACGAGCAGTACTTC.

The chain links TRBV5-4 to TRBJ2-3, with 10 bases fitting TRBD2. This CDR3 has 17 residues. The J segment lost 2 bases and the V segment lost 4 bases, leaving 10 bases of the junction unmatched. CDR1 SGHNT and CDR2 YYREEE come from the germline V gene (reference sequence). The CDR3 loop reads CASSIPGSGRSTDTQYF. The CDR3 DNA is TGTGCCAGCAGCATACCCGGTAGCGGGAGGTCCACAGATACGCAGTATTTT.

V gene TRBV27 combines with J gene TRBJ2-1; possible D gene TRBD2, 6 bases. CDR3 length: 15 residues. The germline V and J ends were trimmed by 6 bases and 0 bases, with 12 bases remaining between them. Germline CDR1 is MNHEY and CDR2 is SMNVEV (reference sequence). The CDR3 here is CASSGDLSSYNEQFF. The CDR3, as DNA: TGTGCCAGCAGCGGGGACTTAAGCTCCTACAATGAGCAGTTCTTC.

The chain joins TRBV5-1 to TRBJ2-3, with TRBD1 identical over 7 bases. V lost 6 bases, J lost 2 bases, and 12 bases stayed unmatched. The CDR3 covers 16 residues. Germline lookup yields CDR1 SGHRS and CDR2 YFSETQ. CDR3 sequence (DNA): TGCGCCAGCACCGCACGAGGGGGCAGGTCCACAGATACGCAGTATTTT. Encoded protein: CASTARGGRSTDTQYF.

V gene TRBV9 combines with J gene TRBJ1-6; 8 bases are a match to TRBD1. The CDR3 consists of 15 residues. With V trimmed by 4 bases and J by 6 bases, 6 bases remained unmatched. Germline-derived CDR1 and CDR2 are SGDLS and YYNGEE. CDR3 protein: CASSPRQGFNSPLHF. As DNA, the CDR3 is TGTGCCAGCAGCCCCCGACAGGGGTTTAATTCACCCCTCCACTTT.